These 18 T cell receptor beta chains were sequenced from one sample in a study of control samples from healthy donors and cancer patients. Only in-frame clones appear in the TCRdb table, and some are missing; sequencing was by immunoSEQ multiplex PCR. The table records more than 140,000 clones, about 90% of them present only once. The sequenced sample consisted of blood. Receptors were obtained from a man between 18 and 35 years old in good health.

The chain joins TRBV29-1 to TRBJ2-3; possible D gene TRBD1, 5 bases. Trimming took off 6 bases at V and 6 bases at J, with 19 bases between the two ends. The CDR3 loop spans 14 amino acids. The germline gives CDR1 SQVTM, CDR2 ANQGSEA. CDR3 in amino acids: CSVATVGAADTQYF. DNA for the CDR3: TGCAGCGTCGCTACGGTAGGGGCTGCGGATACGCAGTATTTT.

The rearrangement joins TRBV3-1 (or the pseudogene TRBV3-2) to TRBJ2-5, with D perhaps TRBD1 or TRBD2 (5 bases each). The V end was cut by 6 bases, the J end by 4 bases, with 18 bases between. Germline V gene sequence: CDR1 LGHDT, CDR2 YNNKEL (reference sequence). The CDR3 length is 15 residues. The CDR3 here is CASSRIGATRETQYF. The CDR3 coding sequence is TGTGCCAGCAGTCGTATCGGGGCTACCCGAGAGACCCAGTACTTC.

The chain joins TRBV11-2 to TRBJ2-3, with D unclear. The V end was cut by 0 bases, the J end by 12 bases, with 7 bases between. The germline V gene encodes CDR1 SGHAT and CDR2 FQNNGV. The CDR3 has 11 residues. The DNA for the CDR3 is TGTGCCAGCAGCTTAGATCAACCTCAGTATTTT. Translating it yields CASSLDQPQYF. The whole variable domain, filled in from reference TRBV11-2 and TRBJ2-3, reads EAGVAQSPRYKIIEKRQSVAFWCNPISGHATLYWYQQILGQGPKLLIQFQNNGVVDDSQLPKDRFSAERLKGVDSTLKIQPAKLEDSAVYLCASSLDQPQYFGPGTRLTVL.

V is TRBV7-3 and J is TRBJ2-4; perhaps TRBD2 as D (6 bases). Trimming pared 1 base from V and 14 bases from J, leaving 24 bases between. This CDR3 spans 16 amino acids. Germline values: CDR1 SGHTA, CDR2 FQGTGA. The CDR3: CASSLSGTLSASPKYF. Here the CDR3 DNA reads TGTGCCAGCAGCTTAAGCGGGACTCTTTCGGCATCTCCGAAGTACTTC.

The chain carries TRBV6-6 and TRBJ1-2, with TRBD1 matching over 11 bases. V trimming: 5 bases; J trimming: 7 bases; junction bases outside the gene matches: 6. The CDR3 has 14 amino acids. The V gene's germline CDR1 is MNHNY and CDR2 SVGAGI (reference sequence). CDR3 nucleotide sequence: TGTGCCAGCAGTGGGGGACAGGGGGTAGGTGGCTACACCTTC. Translation: CASSGGQGVGGYTF.

This chain uses TRBV25-1 with TRBJ2-1, with 10 bases identical to TRBD2. Looked up from germline, CDR1 is MGHDK and CDR2 is SYGVNS. Trimming took 4 bases from V and 10 from J; bases not matched to a gene: 19. The CDR3 is made up of 18 amino acids. The CDR3 spells CASSATLRTSGYPDEQFF. The CDR3 DNA reads TGTGCCAGCAGTGCTACTTTAAGGACTAGCGGCTACCCCGACGAGCAGTTCTTC. Supplemented by reference TRBV25-1 and TRBJ2-1, the full variable domain reads EADIYQTPRYLVIGTGKKITLECSQTMGHDKMYWYQQDPGMELHLIHYSYGVNSTEKGDLSSESTVSRIRTEHFPLTLESARPSHTSQYLCASSATLRTSGYPDEQFFGPGTRLTVL.

This chain joins TRBV2 and TRBJ1-1; possibly TRBD1 for D (5 bases). Per germline, CDR1 SNHLY and CDR2 FYNNEI. The V gene lost 4 bases and the J gene lost 1 base, with 16 bases spanning the gap. The CDR3 totals 16 residues. Written as DNA, the CDR3 is TGTGCCAGCAGTGTTGGAGGGGCGGGAGAGAACACTGAAGCTTTCTTT. Translating it yields CASSVGGAGENTEAFF.

This clone was observed a single time. V usage is TRBV11-2 and J usage is TRBJ1-1; tentatively, D is TRBD1 (5 bases). From germline, CDR1 is SGHAT and CDR2 FQNNGV. V was clipped by 5 bases and J by 4 bases, with 20 bases between them. The CDR3 consists of 16 residues. The CDR3 loop is CASSRRDVLMTTEAFF. CDR3 sequence (DNA): TGTGCCAGCAGCCGCCGGGACGTACTCATGACCACTGAAGCTTTCTTT.

This clone was recorded once. Other DNA sequences in the same sample also yield this CDR3. The chain links TRBV5-1 to TRBJ1-6; D is possibly TRBD1 (5 bases). This CDR3 has 14 amino acids. V was shortened by 0 bases and J by 6 bases, with 7 bases between the two germline ends. CDR1 is SGHRS and CDR2 is YFSETQ in the germline V gene. CDR3 in amino acids: CASSLGGGNSPLHF. The CDR3, as DNA: TGCGCCAGCAGCTTGGGGGGCGGTAATTCACCCCTCCACTTT.

The chain carries TRBV10-3 and TRBJ1-6; TRBD1 matches 9 bases. V dropped 2 bases and J dropped 7; count of bases not matched to a gene: 6. Germline values: CDR1 ENHRY, CDR2 SYGVKD. The CDR3 sequence is 16 residues long. In DNA form, the CDR3 reads TGTGCCATCAGTGAGCCGGGACAGGGAGGCAATTCACCCCTCCACTTT. Translating gives CAISEPGQGGNSPLHF.

The rearrangement links TRBV2 to TRBJ1-5, with 7 bases matching TRBD1. Germline trimming cut 5 bases from V and 7 bases from J; bases unmatched to any gene: 11. This CDR3 is 15 amino acids long. Germline CDR1 SNHLY, CDR2 FYNNEI. CDR3 nucleotide sequence: TGTGCCAGCAGTTCTCCGGACAGGTTGGGCCAGCCCCAGCATTTT. Its protein product is CASSSPDRLGQPQHF.

Regarding this clone: Within the sample, other DNA sequences also encode this same CDR3. The chain uses TRBV2 and TRBJ1-1, with D perhaps TRBD1 (6 bases). Germline CDR1 SNHLY, CDR2 FYNNEI. The CDR3 length is 13 residues. The ends were cut back, 3 bases at V and 4 bases at J, with 9 bases in the middle. The CDR3 DNA follows: TGTGCCAGCAGTGAGGGGGCTGGCACTGAAGCTTTCTTT. Protein sequence: CASSEGAGTEAFF.

The V and J genes are TRBV19 and TRBJ2-3; D possibly matches TRBD1 or TRBD2 (5 bases each). This CDR3 contains 15 residues. The ends were cut back, 3 bases at V and 4 bases at J, with 14 bases in the middle. Germline V lookup: CDR1 LNHDA, CDR2 SQIVND (reference sequence). The CDR3 here is CASSISSGTADTQYF. The CDR3 DNA sequence: TGTGCCAGTAGTATCTCATCAGGGACGGCAGATACGCAGTATTTT.

The chain joins TRBV4-3 to TRBJ1-2; 7 bases fit TRBD1. The CDR3 is made up of 13 amino acids. V trimming: 1 base; J trimming: 8 bases; junction bases outside the gene matches: 4. CDR1 and CDR2 (germline): LGHNA, YSLEER. The CDR3 protein is CASSQAGQRGYTF. CDR3 nucleotide sequence: TGCGCCAGCAGCCAAGCGGGACAGCGAGGCTACACCTTC.

The chain has TRBV5-4 and TRBJ2-5; no clear D. The V gene lost 3 bases and the J gene lost 2 bases, with 14 bases spanning the gap. CDR1 is SGHNT, CDR2 YYREEE, per germline (reference sequence). CDR3 length: 15 amino acids. The CDR3 region has the DNA TGTGCCAGCAGCTGGACGTCCGAACTTCAAGAGACCCAGTACTTC. It encodes CASSWTSELQETQYF. Full variable domain (outside the CDR3, taken from reference TRBV5-4 and TRBJ2-5): ETGVTQSPTHLIKTRGQQVTLRCSSQSGHNTVSWYQQALGQGPQFIFQYYREEENGRGNFPPRFSGLQFPNYSSELNVNALELDDSALYLCASSWTSELQETQYFGPGTRLLVL.

In its sample, this clone was seen a few times. The J gene is TRBJ2-7, the V gene TRBV5-1, with D perhaps given as TRBD1 or TRBD2 (5 bases each). This CDR3 is 15 amino acids long. Per the germline V gene, CDR1 is SGHRS and CDR2 is YFSETQ. V gave up 0 bases and J gave up 5 bases, with 15 bases separating them. The CDR3 region has the DNA TGCGCCAGCAGCTTGGCATGGGACCCTATGAACGAGCAGTACTTC. It is translated as CASSLAWDPMNEQYF.

This clone was recorded only once. The CDR3 protein is CASGRDNPEAFF. In nucleotides, the CDR3 is TGTGCCAGCGGTAGGGACAACCCTGAAGCTTTCTTT. J is TRBJ1-1 and V is TRBV6-5, with a possible D match to TRBD1 (6 bases). Trimming stripped 8 bases from V and 6 bases from J, with 13 bases between. The CDR3 is 12 amino acids. Germline CDR1 MNHEY, CDR2 SVGAGI.

The rearrangement uses TRBV10-3 and TRBJ2-1; D is unresolved. CDR1 ENHRY and CDR2 SYGVKD come from the germline V gene. This CDR3 spans 11 amino acids. V was pared by 8 bases and J by 8 bases, with 10 bases between. CDR3 loop: CAIRVGDEQFF. The CDR3 region has the DNA TGTGCCATCCGGGTAGGAGATGAGCAGTTCTTC.